This TCR beta chain originates from a study of blood T cell repertoires in COVID-19. Germline loops: CDR1 LGHDT, CDR2 YNNKEL (reference sequence). Trimming took 1 base from V and 8 from J, leaving 11 bases between them. This CDR3 spans 13 amino acids. Original processing methods: How many nucleated cells were present was estimated from reference gene primer amplification. Assay used: immunoSEQ multiplex PCR; TCRdb lists only in-frame clones, some missing. For V, J and clone size, that table is used; D and trimming come from the DNA. The table lists around 64,000 clones, 80% to 85% of them singletons. The rearrangement uses TRBV3-1 (or the pseudogene TRBV3-2) and TRBJ1-2; TRBD1 is a possible D gene (6 bases). The sample consisted of peripheral blood. The sequence derives from a human donor in a cohort sampled during active COVID-19. This CDR3 is CASSQVQGKGYTF. DNA of the CDR3: TGTGCCAGCAGCCAAGTCCAGGGGAAGGGCTACACCTTC.